What follows describes a single T cell receptor (beta chain). Its target is unknown. Reverse transcribing all isolated RNA meant expressed TCRB transcripts were sequenced. The table came from immunoSEQ multiplex PCR; TCRdb's copy has only in-frame clones and leaves some out. This sample carries roughly 240,000 clones, around an eighth of them seen once, and the ten largest clones take around 0.03%. Blood was drawn once from each donor into heparinised tubes. The draws averaged around 120 mL. CD45RO/CCR7/CD25/CD127/CD95/CD27 sorting isolated CD4+ naive, central memory, regulatory and stem cell-like memory cells. Trimming left V 0 bases short and J 5 bases short, with 20 bases between. CDR1 and CDR2 (germline): SGHNT, YYREEE (reference sequence). This CDR3 has 17 residues. The data derive from a study of beta chain features in type 1 diabetes. Study-wide findings and caveats: Moderately but significantly shorter TCRB CDR3s were found in Type 1 diabetes patients in all four CD4+ subsets.

This clonotype originated in a woman between 40 and 55 years old in good health. The sequencing input was naive CD4+ T cells from blood. V usage is TRBV5-4 and J usage is TRBJ1-2; tentatively, D is TRBD1 (5 bases). The CDR3 here is CASSLASQGYRAYGYTF. CDR3 coding DNA: TGTGCCAGCAGCTTGGCGAGTCAGGGTTACCGAGCATATGGCTACACCTTC.